These 3 T cell receptor beta chains share one sample of origin, sequenced in a study of Ad26.COV2.S vaccination and SARS-CoV-2 variants. Treatment: about 20 received Ad26.COV2.S at low or high dose, single or two shots; about five received placebo; per-sample allocation not given. Specimens were obtained on day 63 following the first vaccine or placebo injection. Measured with immunoSEQ multiplex PCR; TCRdb has only the in-frame clones, and not every one. The table has over 450,000 clones, roughly nine tenths seen once. The specimen comprised peripheral blood, sampled in a trial of Ad26.COV2.S vaccine versus placebo. All receptors come from a person between 18 and 60 years old who received the Ad26.COV2.S COVID-19 vaccine or a placebo.

The CDR3 nucleotides are TGTGCCAGCAGGCCCCAAGAGAGCTCCTACAATGAGCAGTTCTTC. This translates into CASRPQESSYNEQFF. The chain uses TRBV7-2 and TRBJ2-1; D uncertain. The CDR3 sequence is 15 residues long. V gave up 6 bases and J gave up 0 bases, with 12 bases separating them. Germline lookup yields CDR1 SGHTA and CDR2 FQGNSA. The variable domain in full, completed from reference TRBV7-2 and TRBJ2-1, reads GAGVSQSPSNKVTEKGKDVELRCDPISGHTALYWYRQSLGQGLEFLIYFQGNSAPDKSGLPSDRFSAERTGGSVSTLTIQRTQQEDSAVYLCASRPQESSYNEQFFGPGTRLTVL.

As to this clone: This sample includes further DNA sequences coding for the same CDR3. The chain uses TRBV28 and TRBJ2-7; D is unresolved. From germline, CDR1 is MDHEN and CDR2 SYDVKM. The CDR3 length is 11 residues. V lost 6 bases and J lost 2, with 5 bases in between. CDR3 sequence (DNA): TGTGCCAGCAGCCGAACCTACGAGCAGTACTTC. Encoded protein: CASSRTYEQYF.

This clone came up once. This chain joins TRBV25-1 and TRBJ2-5, with D perhaps matching TRBD1 (5 bases). The CDR3 has 15 residues. Trimming pared 3 bases from V and 5 bases from J, leaving 16 bases between. CDR1 and CDR2 (germline): MGHDK, SYGVNS. CDR3 in amino acids: CASSDVGAPLETQYF. The CDR3 DNA sequence: TGTGCCAGCAGTGATGTAGGGGCTCCCTTGGAGACCCAGTACTTC.